These 27 T cell receptor beta chains were all obtained from the same sample, sequenced in a study of blood T cells in healthy people across ages. A second PCR, run for about 7 to 11 cycles, used a sample-barcoded 5' primer plus a J-beta primer mix. From the 5' RACE reads, TCRdb called clonotypes with MiXCR, one entry per CDR3 protein. Among fewer than 750,000 distinct CDR3 sequences listed, about 51% were seen once. The sample was blood. Receptors originate from a woman of 80 years or more in good health.

The CDR3 loop is CASRDTGGGTEAFF. The CDR3 nucleotides are TGTGCCAGCAGGGATACAGGGGGCGGGACTGAAGCTTTCTTT. The chain recombines TRBV7-9 with TRBJ1-1; TRBD1 matches 9 bases. The CDR3 is made up of 14 amino acids. With 6 bases clipped from V and 5 bases from J, the junction kept 7 bases outside the gene matches. Germline V lookup: CDR1 SEHNR, CDR2 FQNEAQ (reference sequence).

This chain uses TRBV3-1 with TRBJ2-7; 9 bases are a match to TRBD1. The CDR3 extends over 16 amino acids. Germline CDR1 reads LGHDT; CDR2 reads YNNKEL (reference sequence). Trimming at V came to 3 bases and at J to 2 bases, leaving 8 bases not matched to a gene. The CDR3 region has the DNA TGTGCCAGCAGCCAGGAAACGACAGGGGGGGCCTACGAGCAGTACTTC. As protein: CASSQETTGGAYEQYF.

In regard to this clonotype: One end of the junction does not line up with germline, which may come from a read error. The chain carries TRBV29-1 and TRBJ2-1; D is perhaps TRBD2 (6 bases). The CDR3 has 12 amino acids. Germline V gene sequence: CDR1 SQVTM, CDR2 ANQGSEA. In nucleotides, the CDR3 is TGCCGCGTCGCGACTAGTATGTACGAGCAGTTCTTC. Its protein is CRVATSMYEQFF.

By proportion, this clonotype is medium-sized (0.01 to 0.1%). This chain uses TRBV15 with TRBJ2-1; D not certain. Deletions cut 9 bases from V and 0 bases from J, with 15 bases between. This CDR3 has 15 amino acids. The germline V gene has CDR1 LNHNV and CDR2 YYDKDF (reference sequence). As DNA, the CDR3 is TGTGCCACTACCTCCAGTAGAGGCTCCTACAATGAGCAGTTCTTC. This translates into CATTSSRGSYNEQFF.

This clonotype was recorded at least ten times. The rearrangement links TRBV5-1 to TRBJ2-1; D gene unclear. The ends were cut back, 3 bases at V and 5 bases at J, with 18 bases in the middle. The germline CDR1 and CDR2 sequences are SGHRS and YFSETQ. The CDR3 is made up of 16 amino acids. CDR3 region: CASSWAVVTHDNEQFF. In nucleotides, the CDR3 is TGCGCCAGCAGCTGGGCTGTTGTGACTCACGACAATGAGCAGTTCTTC.

The rearrangement uses TRBV25-1 and TRBJ2-6; maybe TRBD2 (6 bases). Germline values: CDR1 MGHDK, CDR2 SYGVNS. This CDR3 is built from 17 residues. V shed 10 bases and J shed 0 bases, with 19 bases lying between them. The CDR3 nucleotides read TGTGCCACACAGCCGCGGGGCCTCCCCTCTGGGGCCAACGTCCTGACTTTC. It specifies CATQPRGLPSGANVLTF.

This clonotype was seen a single time. The chain uses TRBV7-2 and TRBJ2-3; D is unresolved. The germline V gene has CDR1 SGHTA and CDR2 FQGNSA. This CDR3 has 14 amino acids. Trimming left V 5 bases short and J 0 bases short, with 9 bases between. The CDR3: CASSQSESTDTQYF. DNA of the CDR3: TGTGCCAGCAGCCAAAGCGAAAGCACAGATACGCAGTATTTT.

This clonotype was detected many times. The rearrangement links TRBV29-1 to TRBJ2-7; weak D call: TRBD1 (5 bases). Trimming shortened V by 4 bases and J by 3 bases, and 10 bases separated the two germline ends. Germline V gives CDR1 SQVTM, CDR2 ANQGSEA. CDR3 length: 12 residues. The CDR3: CSVGGTGYEQYF. The CDR3 region has the DNA TGCAGCGTTGGAGGAACAGGCTACGAGCAGTACTTC.

This clonotype was detected once. The chain is built from TRBV7-8 and TRBJ2-7; TRBD1 is a possible D gene (6 bases). Germline assignment: CDR1 SGHVS and CDR2 FQNEAQ. Trimming left V 5 bases short and J 0 bases short, with 17 bases between. The CDR3 runs to 16 residues. CDR3 nucleotide sequence: TGTGCCAGCAGCCTAACCTCAGGGGTAGGCTCCTACGAGCAGTACTTC. Protein sequence: CASSLTSGVGSYEQYF.

The V call is TRBV10-3, the J call TRBJ2-3, with 9 bases lining up with TRBD2. CDR1 is ENHRY, CDR2 SYGVKD, per germline. This CDR3 has 14 amino acids. Germline trimming cut 7 bases from V and 1 base from J; bases unmatched to any gene: 3. CDR3 loop: CAIKASGGTDTQYF. Here the CDR3 DNA reads TGTGCCATCAAAGCTAGCGGGGGCACAGATACGCAGTATTTT.

This clonotype was seen only a few times. V and J are TRBV30 and TRBJ1-6; a weak D match, TRBD1 (5 bases). CDR3 length: 13 residues. Looked up from germline, CDR1 is GTSNPN and CDR2 is SVGIG (reference sequence). V was trimmed by 2 bases and J by 10 bases, leaving 12 bases between them. CDR3 amino acids: CAWSTREGSPLHF. The CDR3 DNA is TGTGCCTGGAGTACCAGGGAGGGGTCACCCCTCCACTTT.

The gene calls are TRBV3-1 and TRBJ2-4, with 10 nucleotides matching TRBD1. The tail of the sequence fits TRBJ2-7 better, so the J call may be wrong. CDR1 and CDR2 (germline): LGHDT, YNNKEL (reference sequence). CDR3 size: 15 residues. The CDR3 sequence is CASSTPRTGGYEQYF. CDR3 in DNA: TGTGCCAGCAGCACGCCTCGGACAGGGGGGTACGAGCAGTACTTC.

This clonotype was seen at least ten times. This rearrangement joins TRBV28 to TRBJ2-3, with TRBD2 identical over 7 bases. CDR1 MDHEN and CDR2 SYDVKM come from the germline V gene. The CDR3 length is 15 residues. Trimming cost V 7 bases and J 1 base; bases outside gene matches: 8. CDR3 loop: CASISAGVGTDTQYF. The CDR3 DNA sequence: TGTGCCAGCATATCTGCGGGGGTTGGCACAGATACGCAGTATTTT.

The chain carries TRBV6-5 and TRBJ2-7, with 7 positions matching TRBD2. With 6 bases clipped from V and 7 bases from J, the junction kept 15 bases outside the gene matches. Germline CDR1 reads MNHEY; CDR2 reads SVGAGI. The length of the CDR3 is 15 residues. The CDR3 reads CASSRRASGSDEQYF. DNA for the CDR3: TGTGCCAGCAGCCGAAGGGCTAGCGGAAGCGATGAGCAGTACTTC.

This chain's CDR3 is CASNRGGQGNSPLHF. The CDR3 nucleotides are TGTGCCAGCAACAGGGGGGGGCAGGGGAATTCACCCCTCCACTTT. This chain uses TRBV3-1 with TRBJ1-6; the match to TRBD1 covers 8 bases. This CDR3 has 15 amino acids. V lost 7 bases, J lost 7 bases, and 9 bases stayed unmatched. The germline CDR1 and CDR2 sequences are LGHDT and YNNKEL (reference sequence).

V is TRBV12-3 or TRBV12-4 and J is TRBJ2-3; no firm D call. Trimming took off 6 bases at V and 4 bases at J, with 20 bases between the two ends. This CDR3 contains 16 residues. The CDR3 DNA sequence: TGTGCCAGCAGGCCGTCGGTACGCCTTAGGCCAGATACGCAGTATTTT. Translated: CASRPSVRLRPDTQYF.

To note about this clonotype: A much larger clone is a single base away; this may be a read error. This chain links TRBV7-9 with TRBJ2-3; 9 bases align to TRBD2. The CDR3 totals 17 residues. CDR1 is SEHNR and CDR2 is FQNEAQ in the germline V gene (reference sequence). The chain's CDR3 is CTSSPFPLAGPTDTQYF. The CDR3 DNA is TGTACCAGCAGCCCCTTTCCCCTAGCGGGACCCACAGATACGCAGTATTTT.

The genes are TRBV29-1 and TRBJ1-1, with D tentatively TRBD1 (6 bases). Germline lookup yields CDR1 SQVTM and CDR2 ANQGSEA. V was shortened by 4 bases and J by 3 bases, with 9 bases between the two germline ends. The CDR3 totals 12 residues. The CDR3 protein is CSVGPGDTEAFF. CDR3 bases: TGCAGCGTTGGCCCAGGGGACACTGAAGCTTTCTTT.

This clonotype was seen at least ten times. This chain links TRBV7-6 with TRBJ1-5; D ambiguous. Trimming cost V 3 bases and J 4 bases, with 7 bases left between them. Germline V gives CDR1 SGHVS, CDR2 FNYEAQ. This CDR3 region has 13 residues. The CDR3 DNA follows: TGTGCCAGCAGCTTTGGGAGGAATCAGCCCCAGCATTTT. As protein: CASSFGRNQPQHF. Full variable domain (missing parts from reference TRBV7-6 and TRBJ1-5): GAGVSQSPRYKVTKRGQDVALRCDPISGHVSLYWYRQALGQGPEFLTYFNYEAQQDKSGLPNDRFSAERPEGSISTLTIQRTEQRDSAMYRCASSFGRNQPQHFGDGTRLSIL.

This clonotype was picked up many times. The V gene is TRBV7-9, the J gene TRBJ1-5; D ambiguous. The V gene's germline CDR1 is SEHNR and CDR2 FQNEAQ (reference sequence). The CDR3 loop spans 13 amino acids. V gave up 1 base and J gave up 5 bases, with 6 bases separating them. The CDR3, as DNA: TGTGCCAGCAGCTTAGAGGGTGATCAGCCCCAGCATTTT. This sequence encodes CASSLEGDQPQHF.

The rearrangement joins TRBV5-1 to TRBJ2-3; no clear D. The germline gives CDR1 SGHRS, CDR2 YFSETQ. Trimming cost V 0 bases and J 2 bases, with 13 bases left between them. There are 16 residues in the CDR3. In DNA form, the CDR3 reads TGCGCCAGCAGCTTGGGGGCCCAAACTTTCACAGATACGCAGTATTTT. Its protein is CASSLGAQTFTDTQYF.

The chain joins TRBV7-3 to TRBJ2-7; 10 bases are shared with TRBD1. Germline CDR1 SGHTA, CDR2 FQGTGA. V gave up 1 base and J gave up 5 bases; unmatched junction bases: 5. This CDR3 has 15 residues. CDR3 sequence reads: CASSLSGTGADEQYF. As DNA, the CDR3 is TGTGCCAGCAGCTTAAGCGGGACAGGGGCCGACGAGCAGTACTTC.

A word on this clonotype: A read error may be the cause here, since a much bigger clone is one base away. This rearrangement joins TRBV10-2 to TRBJ2-5, with D tentatively TRBD1 (7 bases). The germline V gene encodes CDR1 WSHSY and CDR2 SAAADI. The length of the CDR3 is 14 residues. CDR3 residues: CVSTARQGGETQYF. The CDR3 bases are TGCGTCAGCACCGCCCGACAGGGAGGTGAGACCCAGTACTTC.

The table lists this clonotype with many counts. The V and J genes are TRBV7-2 and TRBJ2-3; D call uncertain. Deletions cut 5 bases from V and 5 bases from J, with 8 bases between. CDR3 length equals 12 residues. Germline CDR1 is SGHTA and CDR2 is FQGNSA. CDR3 coding DNA: TGTGCCAGCAGCGCCTACAGAGATACGCAGTATTTT. It is translated as CASSAYRDTQYF. Combining the CDR3 with reference TRBV7-2 and TRBJ2-3 gives the whole variable domain GAGVSQSPSNKVTEKGKDVELRCDPISGHTALYWYRQSLGQGLEFLIYFQGNSAPDKSGLPSDRFSAERTGGSVSTLTIQRTQQEDSAVYLCASSAYRDTQYFGPGTRLTVL.

V usage is TRBV21-1 and J usage is TRBJ1-5. TRBV21-1 constitutes a pseudogene. The length of the CDR3 is 17 residues. The chain's CDR3 is CASSSRRAGRVLQPQHF. The CDR3 DNA is TGTGCCAGCAGCTCTCGGAGGGCGGGGAGGGTCCTTCAGCCCCAGCATTTT.

This clonotype has ten or more counts. The chain employs TRBV7-3 and TRBJ1-2, with D hard to call. Looked up from germline, CDR1 is SGHTA and CDR2 is FQGTGA. V was clipped by 0 bases and J by 5 bases, with 10 bases between them. The CDR3 runs to 14 residues. DNA for the CDR3: TGTGCCAGCAGCTTAACCTCAGGACCATATGGCTACACCTTC. This gives the protein CASSLTSGPYGYTF.

This CDR3 reads CASSLAGTGVNNEQFF. The CDR3 DNA reads as TGCGCCAGCAGCTTGGCAGGGACAGGGGTCAACAATGAGCAGTTCTTC. The chain carries TRBV5-1 and TRBJ2-1; TRBD1 matches 10 bases. The CDR3 is 16 amino acids. V was clipped by 0 bases and J by 5 bases; unmatched bases: 5. Germline CDR1 SGHRS, CDR2 YFSETQ.